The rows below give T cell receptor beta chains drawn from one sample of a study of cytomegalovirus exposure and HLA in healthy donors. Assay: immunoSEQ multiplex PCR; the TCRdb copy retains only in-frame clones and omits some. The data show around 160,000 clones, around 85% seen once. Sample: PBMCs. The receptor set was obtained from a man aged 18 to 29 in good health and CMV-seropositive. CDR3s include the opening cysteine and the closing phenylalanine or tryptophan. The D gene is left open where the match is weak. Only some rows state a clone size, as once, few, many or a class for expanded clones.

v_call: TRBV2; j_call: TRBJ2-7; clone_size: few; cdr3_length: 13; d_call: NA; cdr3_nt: TGTGCCAGTGCCGGGACAAGCAATAACGAGCAGTACTTC; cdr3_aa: CASAGTSNNEQYF
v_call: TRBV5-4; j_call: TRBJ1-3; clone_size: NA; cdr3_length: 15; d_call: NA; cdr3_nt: TGTGCCAGCAGCACCGGACAAAGCTCTGGAAACACCATATATTTT; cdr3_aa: CASSTGQSSGNTIYF
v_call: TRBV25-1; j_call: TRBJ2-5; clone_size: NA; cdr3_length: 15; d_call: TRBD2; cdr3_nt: TGTGCCAGCAGCGATACTAGCGGACTTCAAGAGACCCAGTACTTC; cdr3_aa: CASSDTSGLQETQYF
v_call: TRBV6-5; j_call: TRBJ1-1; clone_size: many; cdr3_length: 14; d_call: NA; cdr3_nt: TGTGCCAGCAGTTACTCGCGGAAGGGGACTGAAGCTTTCTTT; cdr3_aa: CASSYSRKGTEAFF
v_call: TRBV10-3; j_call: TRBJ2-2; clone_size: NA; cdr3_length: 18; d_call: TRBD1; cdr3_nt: TGTGCCATCAGTGGGAGGACGGGACAGGGAACGGAGGCCGGGGAGCTGTTTTTT; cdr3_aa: CAISGRTGQGTEAGELFF
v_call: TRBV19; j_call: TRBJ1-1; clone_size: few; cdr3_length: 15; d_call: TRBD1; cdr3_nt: TGTGCCAGTAGTGGACGACAGGGGCCGCACACTGAAGCTTTCTTT; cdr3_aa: CASSGRQGPHTEAFF
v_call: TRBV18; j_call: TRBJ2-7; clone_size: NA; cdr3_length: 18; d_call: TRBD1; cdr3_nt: TGTGCCAGCTCATCCCGGGACAGGAATTCGATAGTGGACTACGAGCAGTACTTC; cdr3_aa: CASSSRDRNSIVDYEQYF
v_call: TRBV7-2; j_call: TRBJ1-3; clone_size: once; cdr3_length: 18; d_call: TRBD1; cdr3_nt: TGTGCCAGCCGCGTGGGCTACAGGGGCCCGAGCTCTGGAAACACCATATATTTT; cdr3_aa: CASRVGYRGPSSGNTIYF
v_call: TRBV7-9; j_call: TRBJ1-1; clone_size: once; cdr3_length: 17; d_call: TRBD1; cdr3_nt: TGTGCCAGCAGCCCAAGACTAAGGGACAGGGTGAACACTGAAGCTTTCTTT; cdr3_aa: CASSPRLRDRVNTEAFF
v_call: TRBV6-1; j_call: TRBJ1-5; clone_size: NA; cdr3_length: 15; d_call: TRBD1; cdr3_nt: TGTGCCAGCAATCCAAGGACAGGGCATTATCGGCCCCAGCATTTT; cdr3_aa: CASNPRTGHYRPQHF
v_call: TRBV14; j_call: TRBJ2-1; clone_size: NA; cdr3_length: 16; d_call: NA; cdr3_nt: TGTGCCAGCAGCCACGAGCGGAGAAGGGCACACAATGAGCAGTTCTTC; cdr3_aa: CASSHERRRAHNEQFF
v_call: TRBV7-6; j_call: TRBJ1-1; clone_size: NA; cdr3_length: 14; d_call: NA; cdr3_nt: TGTGCCAGCAGCCCCGGACGGGAGAACACTGAAGCTTTCTTT; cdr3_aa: CASSPGRENTEAFF
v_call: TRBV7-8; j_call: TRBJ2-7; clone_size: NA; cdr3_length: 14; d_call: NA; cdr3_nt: TGTGCCAGCAGCTTACTGGGTACTACCTACGAGCAGTACTTC; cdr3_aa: CASSLLGTTYEQYF
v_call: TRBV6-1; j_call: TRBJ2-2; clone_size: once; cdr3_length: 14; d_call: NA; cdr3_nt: TGTGCCTCCCGCCGACAGGTACTCACCGGGGAGCTGTTTTTT; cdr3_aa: CASRRQVLTGELFF
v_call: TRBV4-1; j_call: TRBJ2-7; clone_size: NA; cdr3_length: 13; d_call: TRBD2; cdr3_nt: TGCGCCAGCAGCCAAGAACTAGCGGGGGAGCAGTACTTC; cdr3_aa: CASSQELAGEQYF
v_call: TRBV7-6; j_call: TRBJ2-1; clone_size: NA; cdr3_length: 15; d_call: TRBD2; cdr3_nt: TGTGCCAGCAGCTTGGGCGGGGGGGCCTTGGGTGAGCAGTTCTTC; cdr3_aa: CASSLGGGALGEQFF